The 18 T cell receptor beta chains given below trace back to one sample, sequenced in a study of spatial heterogeneity in lung cancer. The time point: sample taken at primary tumor resection. Unsorted whole RNA samples from tumor, nontumor lung or frozen PBMC were sequenced. One entry per CDR3 protein results from TCRdb running MiXCR on the 5' RACE reads. The sample lists almost 75,000 distinct CDR3 sequences, about 14% occurring once. Material: PBMCs, obtained at surgery. Receptors originate from a male donor with early-stage non-small cell lung cancer.

The chain uses TRBV29-1 and TRBJ2-5; no clear D. The V and J ends lost 7 bases and 2 bases respectively, with 8 bases between them. The CDR3 sequence is 11 residues long. Germline V gene lookup returns CDR1 SQVTM and CDR2 ANQGSEA. The CDR3 loop reads CSGGVQETQYF. The CDR3 region has the DNA TGCAGCGGTGGCGTACAAGAGACCCAGTACTTC.

V is TRBV12-3 or TRBV12-4 and J is TRBJ1-1; maybe TRBD1 (5 bases). V was cut by 7 bases and J by 1 base, with 13 bases left in between. This CDR3 contains 14 residues. The CDR3 DNA reads TGTGCCAGCAACCTCGTGGGGCCGAACACTGAAGCTTTCTTT. Translated, it gives CASNLVGPNTEAFF.

This clonotype was picked up many times. This chain connects TRBV29-1 to TRBJ2-3, with TRBD2 identical over 9 bases. Per germline, CDR1 SQVTM and CDR2 ANQGSEA. CDR3 length: 15 amino acids. V shed 6 bases, J shed 2 bases, and the junction held 9 bases outside the gene matches. CDR3 residues: CSVIRLAAVTDTQYF. As DNA, the CDR3 is TGCAGCGTGATCAGACTAGCGGCGGTCACAGATACGCAGTATTTT.

This clonotype was counted a few times. The chain uses TRBV12-3 or TRBV12-4 and TRBJ2-1, with TRBD1 matching 9 bases. V was pared by 6 bases and J by 2 bases, with 5 bases of the junction left unmatched. This CDR3 comprises 15 residues. Written as DNA, the CDR3 is TGTGCCAGCAGCCCCCGGACAGGGGCCTACAATGAGCAGTTCTTC. Translation gives CASSPRTGAYNEQFF.

This clonotype was detected a few times. V and J are TRBV5-1 and TRBJ1-5, with TRBD1 matching 7 bases. CDR3 size: 15 residues. V shed 7 bases, J shed 0 bases, and the junction held 7 bases outside the gene matches. CDR1 and CDR2 from the germline V gene are SGHRS and YFSETQ. For the CDR3, the DNA is TGCGCCAGCCGTCCGGGACAGCTTAGCAATCAGCCCCAGCATTTT. The encoded protein is CASRPGQLSNQPQHF. Full variable domain (missing parts from reference TRBV5-1 and TRBJ1-5): KAGVTQTPRYLIKTRGQQVTLSCSPISGHRSVSWYQQTPGQGLQFLFEYFSETQRNKGNFPGRFSGRQFSNSRSEMNVSTLELGDSALYLCASRPGQLSNQPQHFGDGTRLSIL.

This clonotype came up many times. The V and J genes are TRBV6-5 and TRBJ2-7; D unresolved. V was cut by 4 bases and J by 6 bases, with 19 bases left in between. CDR3 length: 15 residues. Germline CDR1 MNHEY, CDR2 SVGAGI. The CDR3 is CASSSPARTVTEQYF. CDR3 nucleotide sequence: TGTGCCAGCAGTTCCCCCGCCAGAACTGTAACCGAGCAGTACTTC.

The chain links TRBV20-1 to TRBJ2-1, with 7 bases aligning to TRBD1. CDR1 and CDR2 from the germline V gene are DFQATT and SNEGSKA (reference sequence). J lost 8 bases, V lost 3 bases, and 7 bases had no gene match. The CDR3 length is 13 residues. The CDR3 reads CSARTGSYDEQFF. The CDR3, as DNA: TGCAGTGCTAGGACAGGGAGTTACGATGAGCAGTTCTTC.

This clonotype has more than one count but fewer than ten. The chain joins TRBV7-2 to TRBJ2-5; tentative D call: TRBD1 (5 bases). Trimming took off 7 bases at V and 5 bases at J, with 17 bases between the two ends. The V gene's germline CDR1 is SGHTA and CDR2 FQGNSA. CDR3 size: 14 residues. In DNA form, the CDR3 reads TGTGCCAGCATTTTCGACAGTGCCAGGGAGACCCAGTACTTC. Protein sequence: CASIFDSARETQYF.

The CDR3 DNA reads TGTGCCAGCAGCATCGACACCGGGGAGCTGTTTTTT. This sequence encodes CASSIDTGELFF. J is TRBJ2-2 and V is TRBV5-4; D not certain. This CDR3 has 12 residues. Germline V gives CDR1 SGHNT, CDR2 YYREEE (reference sequence). The germline V and J ends were trimmed by 4 bases and 3 bases, with 4 bases remaining between them.

This clonotype was seen only a few times. The gene calls are TRBV20-1 and TRBJ2-7, with TRBD1 matching over 7 bases. The CDR3 covers 16 residues. The trim removed 5 bases at V and 3 bases at J, leaving 16 bases unmatched. Germline CDR1 is DFQATT and CDR2 is SNEGSKA (reference sequence). CDR3: CSAQPSDRAESYEQYF. The CDR3 DNA reads as TGCAGTGCTCAACCATCTGACAGGGCTGAAAGCTACGAGCAGTACTTC.

Many counts were recorded for this clonotype. The chain combines TRBV27 with TRBJ2-1; 9 bases fit TRBD2. Germline lookup yields CDR1 MNHEY and CDR2 SMNVEV (reference sequence). Trimming cost V 3 bases and J 8 bases; bases outside gene matches: 14. The CDR3 loop spans 17 amino acids. CDR3 coding DNA: TGTGCCAGCAGTTTTTCGGTGACTAGCGGCGTCTCGGATGAGCAGTTCTTC. This encodes CASSFSVTSGVSDEQFF.

This clonotype turned up a few times. The chain links TRBV20-1 to TRBJ2-3, with TRBD2 matching 11 bases. The CDR3 is made up of 16 amino acids. The trim removed 4 bases at V and 0 bases at J, leaving 6 bases unmatched. Germline V gives CDR1 DFQATT, CDR2 SNEGSKA (reference sequence). The CDR3 DNA is TGCAGTGCTAAAGTCTTAGCGGGAGGGAGCACAGATACGCAGTATTTT. It encodes CSAKVLAGGSTDTQYF.

This clonotype was seen more than once but under ten times. The chain combines TRBV7-2 with TRBJ2-7, with TRBD2 matching over 9 bases. Looked up from germline, CDR1 is SGHTA and CDR2 is FQGNSA. Unmatched junction bases numbered 19, after V lost 0 bases and J lost 4 bases. The CDR3 spans 20 residues. As DNA, the CDR3 is TGTGCCAGCAGCTTAGCCCGACAGGGACTGCGGCGGGGGGGGCATTACGAGCAGTACTTC. Protein: CASSLARQGLRRGGHYEQYF.

Only a few counts were recorded for this clonotype. This rearrangement joins TRBV6-2 or TRBV6-3 to TRBJ2-1; the match to TRBD2 covers 14 bases. Looked up from germline, CDR1 is MNHEY and CDR2 is SVGEGT. The CDR3 runs to 13 residues. V trimming: 2 bases; J trimming: 15 bases; junction bases outside the gene matches: 3. In DNA, the CDR3 is TGTGCCAGCAGTTACGGACTAGCGGGAGGTGTGTTCTTC. Protein: CASSYGLAGGVFF.

This clonotype was observed a handful of times. This chain uses TRBV5-4 with TRBJ2-7, with D perhaps matching TRBD2 (6 bases). In germline, CDR1 is SGHNT, CDR2 YYREEE (reference sequence). The CDR3 has 14 amino acids. The V end was cut by 3 bases, the J end by 0 bases, with 10 bases between. CDR3 sequence (DNA): TGTGCCAGCAGCTGGGACTCGAGCTCCTACGAGCAGTACTTC. This translates into CASSWDSSSYEQYF. Supplemented by reference TRBV5-4 and TRBJ2-7, the full variable domain reads ETGVTQSPTHLIKTRGQQVTLRCSSQSGHNTVSWYQQALGQGPQFIFQYYREEENGRGNFPPRFSGLQFPNYSSELNVNALELDDSALYLCASSWDSSSYEQYFGPGTRLTVT.

This clonotype was counted ten times or more. The chain couples TRBV9 to TRBJ2-1, with D possibly matching TRBD1 (5 bases). Trimming shortened V by 0 bases and J by 3 bases, and 10 bases separated the two germline ends. This CDR3 has 15 residues. Looked up from germline, CDR1 is SGDLS and CDR2 is YYNGEE. The CDR3 reads CASSVATTDYNEQFF. The DNA for the CDR3 is TGTGCCAGCAGCGTAGCTACGACAGACTACAATGAGCAGTTCTTC.

This clonotype has only a few counts. The chain is built from TRBV7-2 and TRBJ2-1, with 7 bases lining up with TRBD2. The V gene's germline CDR1 is SGHTA and CDR2 FQGNSA. V dropped 6 bases and J dropped 9; count of bases not matched to a gene: 8. CDR3 length: 13 amino acids. Here the CDR3 reads CASSPSGLSEQFF. The CDR3 DNA follows: TGTGCCAGCAGTCCGTCGGGACTAAGTGAGCAGTTCTTC.

The V gene is TRBV7-6, the J gene TRBJ2-5; a possible D gene is TRBD2 (7 bases). Trimming stripped 7 bases from V and 7 bases from J, with 13 bases between. The CDR3 has 12 residues. Germline V lookup: CDR1 SGHVS, CDR2 FNYEAQ. CDR3 sequence: CASKEGGVTQYF. In DNA, the CDR3 is TGTGCCAGCAAGGAGGGGGGGGTGACCCAGTACTTC.